Presented here are 3 T cell receptor beta chains from one specimen sequenced in a study of regulatory T cells in long-lasting Graves disease. Specified time point: newly diagnosed GD, antithyroid drugs for less than 3 months. There was RNA extracted from PBMCs, and the TCR library was made from it. Libraries of TCR beta came from iRepertoire HTBI primers plus Arm-PCR of CDR3 regions. Using its own MiXCR run on the multiplex PCR reads, TCRdb lists one record per CDR3 protein. The repertoire holds about 440,000 distinct CDR3 sequences, with about 16% as singletons. These records were also assigned to another study, of T cells in Graves' hyperthyroidism and ophthalmopathy.

The source was peripheral blood mononuclear cells (PBMCs), collected at new diagnosis, from a patient treated with antithyroid drugs. These receptors originate from a woman aged 25 to 39 with Graves disease.

In its sample, this clonotype was seen many times. J is TRBJ2-7 and V is TRBV2; perhaps TRBD2 as D (6 bases). V was clipped by 6 bases and J by 3 bases, with 12 bases between them. The length of the CDR3 is 13 residues. CDR1 is SNHLY, CDR2 FYNNEI, per germline. The CDR3 DNA follows: TGTGCCAGCAGGGGAGGAAGCCACTACGAGCAGTACTTC. It codes for CASRGGSHYEQYF.

This clonotype was observed at least ten times. One end of the junction is discordant with germline, which a read error may explain. The V gene is TRBV5-1, the J gene TRBJ2-1; TRBD1 aligns across 11 bases. There are 15 residues in the CDR3. Germline lookup yields CDR1 SGHRS and CDR2 YFSETQ. The CDR3 here is CASSLAGTGGNEQFF. In nucleotides, the CDR3 is TGTGCCAGCAGCTTGGCAGGGACAGGGGGCAATGAGCAGTTCTTC. The full variable domain, rest sourced from reference TRBV5-1 and TRBJ2-1, is KAGVTQTPRYLIKTRGQQVTLSCSPISGHRSVSWYQQTPGQGLQFLFEYFSETQRNKGNFPGRFSGRQFSNSRSEMNVSTLELGDSALYLCASSLAGTGGNEQFFGPGTRLTVL.

J is TRBJ1-1 and V is TRBV3-1; 8 bases are a match to TRBD1. The germline V gene has CDR1 LGHDT and CDR2 YNNKEL (reference sequence). Losses at the gene ends were 3 bases for V and 3 bases for J; bases not matched to a gene: 3. CDR3 length equals 14 residues. CDR3: CASSHRGRDTEAFF. For the CDR3, the DNA is TGTGCCAGCAGCCACAGGGGGCGTGACACTGAAGCTTTCTTT.